One TCR beta chain is described in this entry. The germline V gene has CDR1 LGHNA and CDR2 YSLEER. The CDR3 totals 18 residues. Trimming removed 0 bases from V and 4 bases from J; junction bases left unmatched: 8. The data derive from a study of blood T cell repertoires in COVID-19. The data were produced by immunoSEQ multiplex PCR, yet TCRdb's version contains in-frame clones alone and is incomplete. Found here are some 200,000 clones, approximately 89% of them singletons; the top ten hold approximately 3.5%. The sequence was collected from a man in his 70s with acute or convalescent COVID-19. The V call is TRBV4-3, the J call TRBJ1-6, with TRBD1 matching over 8 bases. Sequencing input: peripheral blood. The CDR3 nucleotides are TGCGCCAGCAGCCAAGACCCCCCCCGACAGGGGTATAATTCACCCCTCCACTTT. It translates to CASSQDPPRQGYNSPLHF.